These 32 T cell receptor beta chains were sequenced from one sample in a study of cytomegalovirus exposure and HLA in healthy donors. A multiplex PCR was run with 60 Vbeta primers and 13 Jbeta primers. Assay used: immunoSEQ multiplex PCR; TCRdb lists only in-frame clones, some missing. The repertoire has 150,000 to 200,000 clones, about 88% of them found once; the top ten carry approximately 2.5%. Sequencing was performed on PBMCs. Receptor source: a man aged 30-40 years in good health and CMV-seropositive.

This sequence joins TRBV4-1 and TRBJ2-1, with 10 bases fitting TRBD2. This CDR3 contains 16 residues. Germline V gene data show CDR1 as MGHRA and CDR2 as YSYEKL. With 1 base clipped from V and 8 bases from J, the junction kept 8 bases outside the gene matches. CDR3 nucleotide sequence: TGCGCCAGCAGCCAAGGTCCTAGCGGGAGAGTATATGAGCAGTTCTTC. Translating gives CASSQGPSGRVYEQFF.

V usage is TRBV9 and J usage is TRBJ1-1; D unclear. This CDR3 has 14 residues. Germline V gene lookup returns CDR1 SGDLS and CDR2 YYNGEE. With 3 bases removed from V and 6 bases from J, the gap between germline ends came to 15 bases. CDR3 region: CASSGGRELAEAFF. Here the CDR3 DNA reads TGTGCCAGCAGCGGAGGGAGAGAACTCGCTGAAGCTTTCTTT. Full variable domain (rest looked up from reference TRBV9 and TRBJ1-1): DSGVTQTPKHLITATGQRVTLRCSPRSGDLSVYWYQQSLDQGLQFLIQYYNGEERAKGNILERFSAQQFPDLHSELNLSSLELGDSALYFCASSGGRELAEAFFGQGTRLTVV.

The CDR3 sequence is CASSLLDSFNQPQHF. CDR3 DNA: TGTGCCAGCAGCTTGCTGGACAGTTTCAATCAGCCCCAGCATTTT. The chain carries TRBV5-8 and TRBJ1-5, with D possibly TRBD1 on 6 matching bases. V was pared by 1 base and J by 3 bases, with 11 bases between. Germline assignment: CDR1 SGHTS and CDR2 YDEGEE. The CDR3 has 15 amino acids.

This clone was found a few times. V usage is TRBV5-4 and J usage is TRBJ2-7, with 8 nucleotides matching TRBD1. The CDR3 runs to 14 residues. Germline CDR1 SGHNT, CDR2 YYREEE (reference sequence). V dropped 3 bases and J dropped 2; count of bases not matched to a gene: 4. The CDR3 DNA sequence: TGTGCCAGCAGCTATGGGACAGGAGCCTACGAGCAGTACGTC. Protein sequence: CASSYGTGAYEQYV.

This clone was counted only a few times. The rearrangement joins TRBV5-6 to TRBJ1-5, with D unclear. The CDR3 spans 18 residues. Germline V gene sequence: CDR1 SGHDT, CDR2 YYEEEE. The germline V and J ends were trimmed by 0 bases and 1 base, with 17 bases remaining between them. CDR3 protein: CASSLGAVEASSNQPQHF. The DNA for the CDR3 is TGTGCCAGCAGCTTGGGGGCAGTGGAGGCTTCCAGCAATCAGCCCCAGCATTTT.

This clone appeared once. The chain couples TRBV11-3 to TRBJ2-3, with 9 bases aligning to TRBD2. The CDR3 is 16 residues long. Germline V lookup: CDR1 SGHNT, CDR2 YENEEA. V shed 3 bases and J 3 bases; nucleotides not matched to a gene: 7. The CDR3 region has the DNA TGTGCCAGCAGCTTTAGCGGGAGTTACGGTACAGATACGCAGTATTTT. Its translation: CASSFSGSYGTDTQYF.

The V gene is TRBV19, the J gene TRBJ2-3; 8 nucleotides line up with TRBD1. The CDR3 covers 16 residues. The V gene's germline CDR1 is LNHDA and CDR2 SQIVND (reference sequence). V lost 1 base and J lost 4; bases outside the gene matches: 7. The chain's CDR3 is CASSIGARGQADTQYF. In DNA form, the CDR3 reads TGTGCCAGTAGTATAGGTGCCAGGGGGCAAGCAGATACGCAGTATTTT.

With regard to this clone: Other DNA sequences within the sample encode an identical CDR3. This sequence joins TRBV2 and TRBJ2-3; TRBD1 matches 7 bases. V gave up 4 bases and J gave up 1 base; unmatched junction bases: 2. Germline lookup yields CDR1 SNHLY and CDR2 FYNNEI. This CDR3 has 14 residues. The CDR3 loop reads CASSGTGGTDTQYF. The CDR3 DNA is TGTGCCAGCAGTGGGACAGGAGGCACAGATACGCAGTATTTT.

J is TRBJ1-2 and V is TRBV6-1, with 8 bases lining up with TRBD1. The CDR3 spans 14 residues. The junction had 1 base not matched to a gene; V was cut back by 2 bases and J by 2 bases. CDR1 and CDR2 from the germline V gene are MNHNS and SASEGT. The CDR3 coding sequence is TGTGCCAGCAGTGAATGGACAGGGAACTATGGCTACACCTTC. Protein sequence: CASSEWTGNYGYTF.

This chain connects TRBV14 to TRBJ1-1; D ambiguous. V lost 1 base to trimming and J lost 1 base, with 10 bases between them. The germline V gene has CDR1 SGHDN and CDR2 FVKESK. CDR3 length: 15 amino acids. The CDR3 DNA reads TGTGCCAGCAGCCAAGGGGCAGGAAGGAACACTGAAGCTTTCTTT. Residues: CASSQGAGRNTEAFF.

The chain carries TRBV5-6 and TRBJ2-2; 7 bases are a match to TRBD2. Trimming cost V 4 bases and J 1 base; bases outside gene matches: 7. Per the germline V gene, CDR1 is SGHDT and CDR2 is YYEEEE. CDR3 size: 16 residues. The CDR3: CASSPRAGRNTGELFF. The CDR3 DNA sequence: TGTGCCAGCAGCCCACGAGCGGGAAGGAACACCGGGGAGCTGTTTTTT.

This chain connects TRBV7-2 to TRBJ2-1; 7 bases agree with TRBD2. V shed 4 bases and J 6 bases; nucleotides not matched to a gene: 3. Germline V gene data show CDR1 as SGHTA and CDR2 as FQGNSA. The CDR3 totals 13 residues. This CDR3 is CASSSGGGNEQFF. CDR3 DNA sequence: TGTGCCAGCAGCTCGGGAGGTGGCAATGAGCAGTTCTTC.

This chain joins TRBV18 and TRBJ2-2; TRBD2 matches 15 bases. With 0 bases clipped from V and 0 bases from J, the junction kept 2 bases outside the gene matches. Per the germline V gene, CDR1 is KGHSH and CDR2 is LQKENI. The CDR3 loop spans 19 amino acids. The CDR3 bases are TGTGCCAGCTCACCACCGGGACTAGCGGGAGGTTCGAACACCGGGGAGCTGTTTTTT. The encoded protein is CASSPPGLAGGSNTGELFF.

The rearrangement uses TRBV2 and TRBJ1-5; 7 bases agree with TRBD1. Looked up from germline, CDR1 is SNHLY and CDR2 is FYNNEI. This CDR3 is 13 amino acids long. The V and J ends lost 8 bases and 3 bases, in that order; junction bases with no gene match: 4. This chain's CDR3 is CASGTELNQPQHF. CDR3 DNA: TGTGCCAGCGGGACAGAACTCAATCAGCCCCAGCATTTT.

The chain joins TRBV19 to TRBJ1-1; D perhaps matches TRBD1 (5 bases). The germline V gene encodes CDR1 LNHDA and CDR2 SQIVND (reference sequence). The CDR3 covers 13 residues. Trimming took 5 bases from V and 1 from J, leaving 8 bases between them. CDR3 residues: CASSAGQNTEAFF. Written as DNA, the CDR3 is TGTGCCAGTAGTGCCGGACAGAACACTGAAGCTTTCTTT.

The V and J genes are TRBV7-9 and TRBJ2-7; a weak D match, TRBD2 (7 bases). This CDR3 comprises 15 residues. Trimming removed 1 base from V and 5 bases from J, with 15 bases in between. CDR1 and CDR2 (germline): SEHNR, FQNEAQ (reference sequence). The CDR3 DNA reads as TGTGCCAGCAGCTTAGTTGGAGGGGGGAGGGACGAGCAGTACGTC. Translated, it gives CASSLVGGGRDEQYV.

The chain uses TRBV5-8 and TRBJ2-5; no firm D call. Trimming removed 0 bases from V and 2 bases from J, with 14 bases in between. This CDR3 region has 16 residues. In germline, CDR1 is SGHTS, CDR2 YDEGEE. CDR3 DNA: TGTGCCAGCAGCTTGGGCAGCAAGAGAGGACAAGAGACCCAGTACTTC. Translated: CASSLGSKRGQETQYF.

This chain connects TRBV9 to TRBJ2-1; the D is unclear. Germline V gives CDR1 SGDLS, CDR2 YYNGEE. Trimming removed 4 bases from V and 0 bases from J, with 8 bases in between. The CDR3 runs to 14 residues. CDR3 sequence: CASSLPNSYNEQFF. The CDR3 DNA reads TGTGCCAGCAGCTTACCTAACTCCTACAATGAGCAGTTCTTC.

This clone occurred once. V gene TRBV10-3 combines with J gene TRBJ1-2; 8 positions agree with TRBD1. Germline CDR1 and CDR2: ENHRY and SYGVKD. Trimming removed 4 bases from V and 7 bases from J; junction bases left unmatched: 11. The CDR3 has 15 residues. The CDR3 here is CAISGHGPGGSGYTF. DNA for the CDR3: TGTGCCATCAGTGGGCACGGCCCAGGGGGCAGTGGCTACACCTTC.

The chain employs TRBV6-5 and TRBJ2-3; D might be TRBD2 (5 bases). The V gene's germline CDR1 is MNHEY and CDR2 SVGAGI. This CDR3 comprises 14 residues. The V and J ends lost 2 bases and 6 bases respectively, with 12 bases between them. This CDR3 reads CASSYLRRRDTQYF. The CDR3, as DNA: TGTGCCAGCAGTTACCTGCGCCGGAGGGATACGCAGTATTTT.

The V call is TRBV5-1, the J call TRBJ1-1; a possible D gene is TRBD1 (5 bases). V was cut by 3 bases and J by 7 bases, with 13 bases left in between. Germline CDR1 and CDR2: SGHRS and YFSETQ. This CDR3 is built from 13 residues. DNA of the CDR3: TGCGCCAGCAGCTCGGCGGGGGTGGGTGAAGCTTTCTTT. This gives the protein CASSSAGVGEAFF.

J is TRBJ1-2 and V is TRBV5-4; TRBD1 might be the D (6 bases). The germline V gene has CDR1 SGHNT and CDR2 YYREEE (reference sequence). There are 15 residues in the CDR3. Trimming took off 2 bases at V and 8 bases at J, with 19 bases between the two ends. CDR3 in DNA: TGTGCCAGCAGCTTCCCGCGGGGGGGGGCGGAAGGCTACACCTTC. As protein: CASSFPRGGAEGYTF.

V and J are TRBV7-9 and TRBJ2-1, with D unresolved. The CDR3 is 13 amino acids. The germline CDR1 and CDR2 sequences are SEHNR and FQNEAQ (reference sequence). V lost 3 bases and J lost 9, with 12 bases in between. The CDR3 sequence is CASSFVKEFEQFF. The CDR3 DNA reads TGTGCCAGCAGCTTTGTTAAGGAGTTTGAGCAGTTCTTC.

This clone was picked up one time. The rearrangement uses TRBV2 and TRBJ1-1, with TRBD1 matching over 8 bases. CDR1 is SNHLY and CDR2 is FYNNEI in the germline V gene. Losses at the gene ends were 6 bases for V and 5 bases for J; bases not matched to a gene: 5. The CDR3 has 13 amino acids. CDR3 coding DNA: TGTGCCAGCAGAAGGACAGGGAATACTGAAGCTTTCTTT. Translating it yields CASRRTGNTEAFF.

The rearrangement links TRBV19 to TRBJ1-1; D is unclear. In germline, CDR1 is LNHDA, CDR2 SQIVND (reference sequence). The CDR3 sequence is 13 residues long. Trimming pared 2 bases from V and 7 bases from J, leaving 11 bases between. The DNA of the CDR3 is TGTGCCAGTAGTATAAGTAGACAAGTTGAAGCTTTCTTT. It specifies CASSISRQVEAFF.

This clone was seen a handful of times. This chain joins TRBV20-1 and TRBJ1-1; D not resolved. This CDR3 is 11 amino acids long. Trimming removed 3 bases at V and 0 bases at J, with 2 bases between. Germline assignment: CDR1 DFQATT and CDR2 SNEGSKA (reference sequence). The CDR3 sequence is CSASMNTEAFF. The CDR3 nucleotides read TGCAGTGCTAGTATGAACACTGAAGCTTTCTTT.

The chain has TRBV7-8 and TRBJ1-1; no definite D call. With 3 bases removed from V and 2 bases from J, the gap between germline ends came to 13 bases. CDR3 length: 15 amino acids. The V gene's germline CDR1 is SGHVS and CDR2 FQNEAQ. The DNA of the CDR3 is TGTGCCAGCAGCTTTGCGGGATCAAGTAACACTGAAGCTTTCTTT. Amino acids: CASSFAGSSNTEAFF.

The genes are TRBV13 and TRBJ2-3, with TRBD2 matching over 9 bases. The CDR3 loop spans 14 amino acids. V gave up 5 bases and J gave up 5 bases; unmatched junction bases: 5. Germline V gene lookup returns CDR1 PRHDT and CDR2 FYEKMQ (reference sequence). CDR3 sequence reads: CASSNLAGKDTQYF. The CDR3 nucleotides read TGTGCCAGCAGCAACCTAGCGGGAAAAGATACGCAGTATTTT.

The chain combines TRBV7-3 with TRBJ2-3; 8 bases agree with TRBD2. Germline assignment: CDR1 SGHTA and CDR2 FQGTGA. This CDR3 is 15 amino acids long. V lost 2 bases to trimming and J lost 5 bases; unmatched junction nucleotides: 6. CDR3 nucleotide sequence: TGTGCCAGCAGCTTAGTAGGACTAGCACAAGATACGCAGTATTTT. Protein product: CASSLVGLAQDTQYF.

In regard to this clone: Within the sample, other DNA sequences also encode this same CDR3. The V call is TRBV5-6, the J call TRBJ2-5; D possibly corresponds to TRBD1 (5 bases). The CDR3 runs 13 residues. Trimming pared 2 bases from V and 2 bases from J, leaving 7 bases between. Germline CDR1 reads SGHDT; CDR2 reads YYEEEE. CDR3 bases: TGTGCCAGCAGCTTTGACAGACAAGAGACCCAGTACTTC. Its translation: CASSFDRQETQYF. The variable domain in full, with the rest retrieved from reference TRBV5-6 and TRBJ2-5, is DAGVTQSPTHLIKTRGQQVTLRCSPKSGHDTVSWYQQALGQGPQFIFQYYEEEERQRGNFPDRFSGHQFPNYSSELNVNALLLGDSALYLCASSFDRQETQYFGPGTRLLVL.

To note about this clone: One junction end disagrees with the germline gene, perhaps due to a read error. The chain combines TRBV7-9 with TRBJ2-1; 11 bases map to TRBD2. The CDR3 spans 15 residues. Germline CDR1 reads SEHNR; CDR2 reads FQNEAQ (reference sequence). The CDR3 DNA follows: TGTTCCAGCAGCCCGACTAGCGGGGCTTACAATGAGCAGTTCTTC. It yields the protein CSSSPTSGAYNEQFF.

The genes are TRBV30 and TRBJ2-1, with TRBD2 identical over 9 bases. J lost 8 bases, V lost 4 bases, and 6 bases had no gene match. Germline V gene lookup returns CDR1 GTSNPN and CDR2 SVGIG (reference sequence). CDR3 length: 13 amino acids. The CDR3 reads CAWTSGTWDEQFF. The DNA of the CDR3 is TGTGCCTGGACTAGCGGGACCTGGGATGAGCAGTTCTTC.